This T cell receptor (beta chain) originates from a study of blood T cell repertoires in COVID-19. Study overall: COVID-19 samples, acute and convalescent, were from the United States, Italy and Spain. From T cells, B-cell-depleted T cells, or PBMCs came the material, which was cDNA or gDNA.

V lost 2 bases to trimming and J lost 0 bases, with 11 bases between them. The CDR3 length is 15 residues. Germline lookup yields CDR1 SGHRS and CDR2 YFSETQ. In the authors' methods: It was from reference gene primer amplification that nucleated cell counts were estimated. The method was immunoSEQ multiplex PCR; TCRdb's version includes in-frame clones alone and lacks a portion of them. Clonal size and the V and J genes are those of that table, whereas D and trimming came from the DNA. The data contain 55,000 to 65,000 clones, 80% to 85% of them seen just once; the ten biggest clones take up about a tenth. Enrollment of patients from Seattle took place during active infection, with longitudinal follow-up.

Material for sequencing was peripheral blood. The clonotype originates from a man aged 25 to 45 with COVID-19, enrolled during active disease. J is TRBJ1-1 and V is TRBV5-1; a weak D match, TRBD1 (6 bases). CDR3 sequence: CASSFQGDMNTEAFF. For the CDR3, the DNA is TGCGCCAGCAGCTTCCAAGGGGACATGAACACTGAAGCTTTCTTT.